The 11 T cell receptor beta chains below come from one sample, sequenced in a study of Graves' ophthalmopathy and Graves' hyperthyroidism. The TCR beta CDR3 regions underwent amplification from RNA transcripts. HTBI-primed RT-PCR formed the first round, and a multiplex PCR formed the second. TCRdb reprocessed the multiplex PCR reads via MiXCR and lists one record per CDR3 protein. The sample carries under 800,000 distinct CDR3 sequences, 22% recorded once. The specimen was peripheral blood. The receptors come from a woman aged 18-35 years with stable Graves' hyperthyroidism. Some clones in this sample may be carry-over from other donors' samples.

V is TRBV20-1 and J is TRBJ1-5; tentatively, D is TRBD1 (5 bases). Between the trimmed V and J ends, which lost 2 bases and 2 bases, there was a span of 19 bases. The CDR3 has 17 amino acids. Germline CDR1 DFQATT, CDR2 SNEGSKA (reference sequence). The CDR3 region has the DNA TGCAGTGCTAGAACACTGGCTCGGGGGTTGGGCAATCAGCCCCAGCATTTT. It encodes CSARTLARGLGNQPQHF.

This clonotype was found many times. The chain employs TRBV6-5 and TRBJ1-1; D remains ambiguous. CDR1 MNHEY and CDR2 SVGAGI come from the germline V gene. Trimming left V 2 bases short and J 4 bases short, with 11 bases between. The CDR3 is 14 amino acids. The CDR3 DNA reads TGTGCCAGCAGTTACGAGGAACGGGGCACTGAAGCTTTCTTT. This sequence encodes CASSYEERGTEAFF.

This clonotype was counted ten times or more. The rearrangement joins TRBV30 to TRBJ2-7; a weak D match, TRBD2 (5 bases). Trimming cost V 5 bases and J 13 bases, with 18 bases left between them. CDR3 size: 11 residues. Germline V gene sequence: CDR1 GTSNPN, CDR2 SVGIG (reference sequence). CDR3 DNA: TGTGCCTGGGACGTACGGGGAGAGTGCTACTTC. Protein product: CAWDVRGECYF.

This clonotype was found a few times. The genes are TRBV7-2 and TRBJ2-7, with 10 bases lining up with TRBD1. The germline CDR1 and CDR2 sequences are SGHTA and FQGNSA. V was pared by 3 bases and J by 3 bases, with 5 bases of the junction left unmatched. The length of the CDR3 is 15 residues. CDR3 bases: TGTGCCAGCAGCTTTGACAGGGGGCCGGTCTACGAGCAGTACTTC. It yields the protein CASSFDRGPVYEQYF.

This clonotype was counted many times. This chain connects TRBV6-1 to TRBJ1-5; 7 bases match TRBD1. V dropped 5 bases and J dropped 7; count of bases not matched to a gene: 8. The germline gives CDR1 MNHNS, CDR2 SASEGT. The CDR3 covers 14 residues. The CDR3 DNA is TGTGCCAGCAGTCTCCTAGGGGGCACGCAGCCCCAGCATTTT. Translating gives CASSLLGGTQPQHF.

The CDR3: CASSYGQGGTGELFF. Here the CDR3 DNA reads TGTGCCAGCAGTTACGGGCAGGGTGGGACCGGGGAGCTGTTTTTT. The gene calls are TRBV6-5 and TRBJ2-2, with TRBD1 as a possible D gene (5 bases). The germline gives CDR1 MNHEY, CDR2 SVGAGI. V dropped 2 bases and J dropped 5 bases, with 12 bases sitting between them. CDR3 size: 15 residues.

The J gene is TRBJ1-5, the V gene TRBV25-1; 8 nucleotides line up with TRBD1. V dropped 8 bases and J dropped 6; count of bases not matched to a gene: 9. The germline V gene has CDR1 MGHDK and CDR2 SYGVNS. CDR3 length equals 14 residues. CDR3 in amino acids: CASRGQGGGQPQHF. The CDR3 region has the DNA TGTGCCAGCCGCGGACAGGGAGGCGGTCAGCCCCAGCATTTT. The full variable domain, its missing parts supplied by reference TRBV25-1 and TRBJ1-5, is EADIYQTPRYLVIGTGKKITLECSQTMGHDKMYWYQQDPGMELHLIHYSYGVNSTEKGDLSSESTVSRIRTEHFPLTLESARPSHTSQYLCASRGQGGGQPQHFGDGTRLSIL.

The sample holds many counts of this clonotype. The chain links TRBV9 to TRBJ1-1; D is unclear. V was trimmed by 6 bases and J by 4 bases, leaving 16 bases between them. The CDR3 length is 14 residues. Per germline, CDR1 SGDLS and CDR2 YYNGEE. The CDR3 nucleotides are TGTGCCAGCAATCCGGGAGCCGGTGGCACTGAAGCTTTCTTT. This encodes CASNPGAGGTEAFF.

This clonotype was counted only a few times. The chain couples TRBV3-1 to TRBJ2-7; the D is unclear. V gave up 1 base and J gave up 6 bases, with 16 bases separating them. The CDR3 runs to 15 residues. Germline V lookup: CDR1 LGHDT, CDR2 YNNKEL (reference sequence). CDR3 sequence (DNA): TGTGCCAGCAGCCAAGGTGGAAGTTGGGGTGGCGAGCAGTACTTC. Residues: CASSQGGSWGGEQYF.

The chain joins TRBV20-1 to TRBJ2-7; 11 nucleotides agree with TRBD2. The V and J ends lost 2 bases and 0 bases, in that order; junction bases with no gene match: 3. Per the germline V gene, CDR1 is DFQATT and CDR2 is SNEGSKA (reference sequence). The length of the CDR3 is 15 residues. CDR3 bases: TGCAGTGCTAGAAAGACTAGCGGGATCTCCTACGAGCAGTACTTC. Its translation: CSARKTSGISYEQYF.

This clonotype turned up a few times. Just one base apart from a much larger clone, this may be a read error. The V call is TRBV30, the J call TRBJ2-5; D gene uncertain. Germline V gives CDR1 GTSNPN, CDR2 SVGIG (reference sequence). The V and J ends lost 2 bases and 6 bases respectively, with 13 bases between them. The length of the CDR3 is 13 residues. CDR3 nucleotide sequence: TGTGCCTGGAGTACTGGGATTCGAAAGACCCAGTACTTC. Its translation is CAWSTGIRKTQYF.